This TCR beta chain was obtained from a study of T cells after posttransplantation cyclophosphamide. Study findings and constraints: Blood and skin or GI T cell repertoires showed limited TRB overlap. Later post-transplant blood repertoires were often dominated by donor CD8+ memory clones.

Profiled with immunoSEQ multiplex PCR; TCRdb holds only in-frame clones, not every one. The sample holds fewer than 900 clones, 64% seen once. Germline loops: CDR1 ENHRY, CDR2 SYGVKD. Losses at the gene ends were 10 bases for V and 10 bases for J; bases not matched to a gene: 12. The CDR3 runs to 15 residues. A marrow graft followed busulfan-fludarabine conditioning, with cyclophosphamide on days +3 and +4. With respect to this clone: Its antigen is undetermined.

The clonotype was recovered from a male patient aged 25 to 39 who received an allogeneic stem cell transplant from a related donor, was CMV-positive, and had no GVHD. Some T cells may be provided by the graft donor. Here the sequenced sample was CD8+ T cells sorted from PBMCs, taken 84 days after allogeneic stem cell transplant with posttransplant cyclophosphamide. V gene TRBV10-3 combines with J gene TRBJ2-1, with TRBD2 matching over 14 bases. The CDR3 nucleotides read TGTGCCACCAGCGGGGTGGGACTAGCGGGAGAAGAGCAGTTCTTC. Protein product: CATSGVGLAGEEQFF.